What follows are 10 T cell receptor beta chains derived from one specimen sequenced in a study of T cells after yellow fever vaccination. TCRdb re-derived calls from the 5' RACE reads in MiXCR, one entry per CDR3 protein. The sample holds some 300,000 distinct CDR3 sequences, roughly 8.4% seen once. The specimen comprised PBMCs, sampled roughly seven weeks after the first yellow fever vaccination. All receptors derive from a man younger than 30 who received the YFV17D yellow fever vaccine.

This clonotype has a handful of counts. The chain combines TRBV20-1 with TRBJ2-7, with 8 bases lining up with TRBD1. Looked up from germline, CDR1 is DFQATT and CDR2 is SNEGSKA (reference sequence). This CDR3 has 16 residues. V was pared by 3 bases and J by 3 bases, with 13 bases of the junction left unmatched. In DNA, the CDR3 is TGCAGTGCTAGGTTTCAGGGGGCCACTTTGCTCTACGAGCAGTACTTC. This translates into CSARFQGATLLYEQYF.

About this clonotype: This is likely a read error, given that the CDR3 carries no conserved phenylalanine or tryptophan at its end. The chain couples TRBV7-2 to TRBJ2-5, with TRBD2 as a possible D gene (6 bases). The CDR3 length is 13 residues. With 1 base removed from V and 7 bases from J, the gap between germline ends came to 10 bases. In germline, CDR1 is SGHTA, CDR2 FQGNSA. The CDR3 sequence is CASSLGLGGTQYL. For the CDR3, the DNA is TGTGCCAGCAGCTTAGGATTGGGGGGGACCCAGTACTTA.

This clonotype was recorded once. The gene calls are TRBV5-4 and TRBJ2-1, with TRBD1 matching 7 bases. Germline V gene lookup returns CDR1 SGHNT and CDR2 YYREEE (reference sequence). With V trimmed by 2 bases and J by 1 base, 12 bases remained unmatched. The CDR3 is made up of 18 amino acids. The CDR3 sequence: CASSFRYYTGVSYNEQFF. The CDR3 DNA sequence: TGTGCCAGCAGCTTTCGCTATTATACAGGGGTTTCCTACAATGAGCAGTTCTTC.

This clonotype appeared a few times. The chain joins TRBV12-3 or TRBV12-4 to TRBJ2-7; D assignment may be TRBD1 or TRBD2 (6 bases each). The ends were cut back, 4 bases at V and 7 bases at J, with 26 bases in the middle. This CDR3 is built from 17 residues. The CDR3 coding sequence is TGTGCCAGCAGTTACGCGCTCCCTGGGGGGCCCCGAGGTGAGCAGTACTTC. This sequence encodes CASSYALPGGPRGEQYF.

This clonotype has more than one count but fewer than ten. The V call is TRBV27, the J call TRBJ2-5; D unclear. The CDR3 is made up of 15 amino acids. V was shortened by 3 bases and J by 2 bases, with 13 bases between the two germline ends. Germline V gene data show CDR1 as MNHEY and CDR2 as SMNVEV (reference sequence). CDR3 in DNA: TGTGCCAGCAGTTTTACCTTTATGGGACAAGAGACCCAGTACTTC. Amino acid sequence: CASSFTFMGQETQYF.

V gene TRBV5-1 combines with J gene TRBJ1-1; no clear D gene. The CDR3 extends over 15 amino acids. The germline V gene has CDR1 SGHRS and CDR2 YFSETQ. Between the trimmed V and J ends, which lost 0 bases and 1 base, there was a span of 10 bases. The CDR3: CASSLEAWGNTEAFF. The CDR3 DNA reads TGCGCCAGCAGCTTGGAAGCCTGGGGGAACACTGAAGCTTTCTTT.

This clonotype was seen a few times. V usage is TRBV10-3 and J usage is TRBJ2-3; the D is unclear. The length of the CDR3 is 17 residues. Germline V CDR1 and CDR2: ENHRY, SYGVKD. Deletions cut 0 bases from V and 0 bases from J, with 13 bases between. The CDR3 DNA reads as TGTGCCATCAGTGAGTCTTTCTTAGGACCTAGCACAGATACGCAGTATTTT. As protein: CAISESFLGPSTDTQYF.

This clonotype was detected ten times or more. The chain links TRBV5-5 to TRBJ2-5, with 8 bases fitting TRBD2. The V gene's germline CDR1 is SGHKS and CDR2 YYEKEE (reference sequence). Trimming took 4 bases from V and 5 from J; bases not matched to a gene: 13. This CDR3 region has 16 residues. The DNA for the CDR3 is TGTGCCAGCAGCCGCGAGTCGGGGGGGGCAGGCGAGACCCAGTACTTC. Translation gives CASSRESGGAGETQYF.

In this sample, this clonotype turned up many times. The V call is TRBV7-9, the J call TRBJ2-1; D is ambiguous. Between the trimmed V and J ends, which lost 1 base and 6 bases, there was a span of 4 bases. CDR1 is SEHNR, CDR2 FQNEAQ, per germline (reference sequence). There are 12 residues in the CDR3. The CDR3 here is CASSLGRNEQFF. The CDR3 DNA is TGTGCCAGCAGCTTAGGCCGCAATGAGCAGTTCTTC.

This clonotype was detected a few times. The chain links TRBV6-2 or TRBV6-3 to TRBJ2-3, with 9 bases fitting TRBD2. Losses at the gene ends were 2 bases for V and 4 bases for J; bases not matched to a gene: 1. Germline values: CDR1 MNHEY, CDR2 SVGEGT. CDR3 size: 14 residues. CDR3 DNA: TGTGCCAGCAGTTACGGACTAGCGTCAGATACGCAGTATTTT. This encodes CASSYGLASDTQYF.